The table lists the clone carrying this TCR beta chain with many counts. Its target is not known. Unique molecular identifiers were incorporated into the prepared TCRbeta library. TCRdb passed the PCR reads through MiXCR, listing each CDR3 protein once. The sample has 540,000 or so distinct CDR3 sequences, 20% to 25% seen once; the top ten hold over 12%. This sample was taken from a study of T-cell reconstitution after alpha-beta-depleted transplantation in children. Study-level findings and limits: In some patients, recipient T cells and intrathymic progenitors surviving conditioning explained high day-60 diversity. Reportedly, alpha-beta T cells present about two months post-transplant originated from several hundred expanded clones of graft origin. Newly produced T cells mostly provided counts and TCRbeta diversity after one year, as hyperexpanded clones declined.

This sample comprised PBMCs, mostly from graft donor cells, obtained 360 days after TCRalphabeta/CD19-depleted stem cell transplant. The sequence came from a boy under two years old who had a stem cell transplant for acute myeloid leukemia, so the T cells may come from the graft donor.

The chain's CDR3 is CSVEGPQGPEQFF. CDR3 sequence (DNA): TGCAGCGTTGAAGGGCCCCAAGGTCCTGAGCAGTTCTTC. The chain carries TRBV29-1 and TRBJ2-1, with D uncertain. The germline V gene has CDR1 SQVTM and CDR2 ANQGSEA. V shed 1 base and J shed 9 bases, with 13 bases lying between them. The CDR3 runs to 13 residues.